The T cell receptor (beta chain) under discussion was sequenced for a study of blood T cells in healthy people across ages. This clonotype was counted a single time. Trimming shortened V by 1 base and J by 3 bases, and 9 bases separated the two germline ends. Per the germline V gene, CDR1 is LGHNA and CDR2 is YSLEER. This CDR3 comprises 14 residues. A second PCR of about 6 to 11 cycles used a sample-barcoded 5' primer and a J-beta primer mix. TCRdb analysed the 5' RACE reads with MiXCR anew, one entry per CDR3 protein. The sample records 850,000 or so distinct CDR3 sequences, more than 25% being singletons.

The chain uses TRBV4-3 and TRBJ1-1; D is uncertain. Material for sequencing was blood. This sequence was found in a woman older than 75 in good health. CDR3 protein: CASSQAVKHTEAFF. The CDR3 nucleotides are TGCGCCAGCAGCCAAGCGGTAAAACACACTGAAGCTTTCTTT.